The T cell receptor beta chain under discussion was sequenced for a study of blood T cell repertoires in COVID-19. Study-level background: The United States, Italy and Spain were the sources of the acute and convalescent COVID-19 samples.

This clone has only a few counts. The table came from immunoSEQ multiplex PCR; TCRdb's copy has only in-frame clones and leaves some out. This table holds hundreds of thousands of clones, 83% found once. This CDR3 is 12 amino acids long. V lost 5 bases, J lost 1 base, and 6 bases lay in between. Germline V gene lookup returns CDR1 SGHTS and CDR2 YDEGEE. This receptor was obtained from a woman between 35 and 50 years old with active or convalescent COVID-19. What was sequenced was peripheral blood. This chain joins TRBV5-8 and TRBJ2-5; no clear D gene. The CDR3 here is CASSKSQETQYF. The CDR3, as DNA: TGTGCCAGCAGTAAATCCCAAGAGACCCAGTACTTC.